Included here is one T cell receptor beta chain sequence, with context. Its antigen is not known. The sample belongs to a study of cytomegalovirus exposure and HLA in healthy donors. General study results and limits: It was assumed in the presence/absence analyses that sequencing depth was roughly uniform across donors. For most TCR beta V segments, an earlier analysis put the productive rate at about 87% or about 30% of the time. The authors later linked a missense DCLRE1C variant to TCR beta V- and J-gene trimming. Most CMV-associated TCR beta chains were later found to appear HLA-restricted.

Primers for the PCR totalled 60 Vbeta and 13 Jbeta. The method was immunoSEQ multiplex PCR; TCRdb's version includes in-frame clones alone and lacks a portion of them. The table includes about 150,000 clones, 75% to 80% detected once. V dropped 1 base and J dropped 8; count of bases not matched to a gene: 10. Germline CDR1 is SGHAT and CDR2 is FQNNGV. The CDR3 covers 16 residues. Sequencing input: PBMCs. J is TRBJ2-1 and V is TRBV11-2, with 8 bases that match TRBD1. This receptor was taken from a male donor in good health and CMV-seronegative. The CDR3 loop reads CASSLVIQGGAHEQFF. The DNA of the CDR3 is TGTGCCAGCAGCTTAGTAATACAGGGGGGTGCCCATGAGCAGTTCTTC.